Presented here are 15 T cell receptor beta chains from one specimen sequenced in a study of identical twins. Each CDR3 protein gets one entry after TCRdb re-called the 5' RACE reads with MiXCR. The sample holds around 1.7 million distinct CDR3 sequences, around 33% seen once. Input material: cord blood. The receptors here all came from a newborn girl in good health.

V usage is TRBV24-1 and J usage is TRBJ2-5; TRBD1 aligns across 8 bases. The CDR3 length is 15 residues. CDR1 KGHDR and CDR2 SFDVKD come from the germline V gene. With 4 bases clipped from V and 5 bases from J, the junction kept 8 bases outside the gene matches. The chain's CDR3 is CATSDDRQGRETQYF. For the CDR3, the DNA is TGTGCCACCAGTGACGACCGACAGGGGAGGGAGACCCAGTACTTC.

This clonotype turned up a few times. This chain uses TRBV27 with TRBJ2-3; D tentatively fits TRBD1 or TRBD2 (5 bases each). The germline V and J ends were trimmed by 7 bases and 2 bases, with 16 bases remaining between them. Germline V gives CDR1 MNHEY, CDR2 SMNVEV (reference sequence). The CDR3 runs to 15 residues. The CDR3 loop reads CASTRPGRNTDTQYF. CDR3 DNA: TGTGCCAGCACCCGGCCGGGACGGAACACAGATACGCAGTATTTT.

The chain combines TRBV15 with TRBJ2-1, with 9 bases that match TRBD2. The germline V gene has CDR1 LNHNV and CDR2 YYDKDF (reference sequence). The trim removed 4 bases at V and 0 bases at J, leaving 19 bases unmatched. The CDR3 length is 21 residues. The CDR3 sequence is CATSNHPPGLAYLSSYNEQFF. The CDR3 DNA reads as TGTGCCACCAGCAATCACCCTCCGGGACTAGCCTACCTTAGCTCCTACAATGAGCAGTTCTTC.

This clonotype appeared many times. This sequence joins TRBV5-5 and TRBJ2-7; TRBD1 matches 9 bases. The CDR3 has 15 amino acids. V was pared by 1 base and J by 1 base, with 3 bases of the junction left unmatched. Germline assignment: CDR1 SGHKS and CDR2 YYEKEE (reference sequence). The CDR3 region has the DNA TGTGCCAGCAGCTTGAGGGGACAGGGATCCTACGAGCAGTACTTC. Translated, it gives CASSLRGQGSYEQYF. The full variable domain, with the rest looked up from reference TRBV5-5 and TRBJ2-7, is DAGVTQSPTHLIKTRGQQVTLRCSPISGHKSVSWYQQVLGQGPQFIFQYYEKEERGRGNFPDRFSARQFPNYSSELNVNALLLGDSALYLCASSLRGQGSYEQYFGPGTRLTVT.

This clonotype was seen only once. This chain joins TRBV6-1 and TRBJ2-1; 8 positions agree with TRBD2. The CDR3 covers 20 residues. The germline gives CDR1 MNHNS, CDR2 SASEGT. Germline trimming cut 4 bases from V and 4 bases from J; bases unmatched to any gene: 21. The CDR3 DNA is TGTGCCAGCAGTGTCCAGGCCCCCCTTTCGACCGGGGGGGGATACAATGAGCAGTTCTTC. Translation gives CASSVQAPLSTGGGYNEQFF.

This rearrangement joins TRBV29-1 to TRBJ2-2, with TRBD2 matching 7 bases. Germline V gene data show CDR1 as SQVTM and CDR2 as ANQGSEA. CDR3 length: 12 residues. J gave up 7 bases and V 4 bases, and 3 bases lay outside the gene matches. The CDR3 DNA is TGCAGCGTTGTTTGGGGGGGCGGGGAGCTGTTTTTT. It is translated as CSVVWGGGELFF.

The chain employs TRBV12-3 or TRBV12-4 and TRBJ2-3, with 7 bases that match TRBD1. The CDR3 has 14 residues. J was trimmed by 2 bases and V by 7 bases; bases with no gene match: 6. CDR3 loop: CASTTGQSTDTQYF. The CDR3 DNA is TGTGCCAGCACCACGGGACAGTCCACAGATACGCAGTATTTT.

The chain recombines TRBV2 with TRBJ2-1, with D possibly TRBD2 on 6 matching bases. Germline V gene data show CDR1 as SNHLY and CDR2 as FYNNEI. The CDR3 runs 15 residues. V lost 3 bases and J 5 bases, leaving 14 bases between the germline ends. CDR3 loop: CASSDWGESHNEQFF. The CDR3 DNA reads TGTGCCAGCAGTGATTGGGGGGAGTCCCACAATGAGCAGTTCTTC. The whole variable domain, filled in from reference TRBV2 and TRBJ2-1, reads EPEVTQTPSHQVTQMGQEVILRCVPISNHLYFYWYRQILGQKVEFLVSFYNNEISEKSEIFDDQFSVERPDGSNFTLKIRSTKLEDSAMYFCASSDWGESHNEQFFGPGTRLTVL.

On this clonotype: One end of the junction does not line up with germline, which may come from a read error. V usage is TRBV12-3 or TRBV12-4 and J usage is TRBJ2-7, with D hard to call. CDR3 size: 12 residues. CDR3 residues: CASSLGGYGQYF. CDR3 DNA sequence: TGTGCCAGCAGTTTAGGAGGATACGGGCAGTACTTC.

The chain combines TRBV20-1 with TRBJ2-3, with 10 bases fitting TRBD1. Germline values: CDR1 DFQATT, CDR2 SNEGSKA (reference sequence). V gave up 1 base and J gave up 2 bases; unmatched junction bases: 12. The length of the CDR3 is 18 residues. The CDR3 reads CSARGRDRGRTHTDTQYF. The CDR3 coding sequence is TGCAGTGCTAGAGGCCGGGACAGGGGTAGGACACACACAGATACGCAGTATTTT.

This clonotype occurred a few times. The V and J genes are TRBV7-2 and TRBJ2-3; 9 nucleotides align to TRBD1. CDR1 and CDR2 from the germline V gene are SGHTA and FQGNSA. This CDR3 is built from 14 residues. The V and J ends lost 10 bases and 1 base, in that order; junction bases with no gene match: 6. CDR3 DNA sequence: TGTGCCACTAAAAACAGGGGGCGCACAGATACGCAGTATTTT. It is translated as CATKNRGRTDTQYF.

The table lists this clonotype with a few counts. This chain joins TRBV20-1 and TRBJ2-1; D might be TRBD2 (6 bases). The V and J ends lost 5 bases and 5 bases respectively, with 16 bases between them. The germline gives CDR1 DFQATT, CDR2 SNEGSKA (reference sequence). The CDR3 runs 14 residues. The CDR3 DNA is TGCAGTGCTCGTAGCGGTGAGACGAACAATGAGCAGTTCTTC. This encodes CSARSGETNNEQFF.

In DNA form, the CDR3 reads TGCGCCAGCAGTGTCCATCTTCAAAATGAAAAACTGTTTTTT. Amino acid sequence: CASSVHLQNEKLFF. The chain is built from TRBV10-2 and TRBJ1-4; D is undetermined. The V end was cut by 4 bases, the J end by 5 bases, with 11 bases between. This CDR3 comprises 14 residues. Germline V gene data show CDR1 as WSHSY and CDR2 as SAAADI.

The chain combines TRBV10-3 with TRBJ2-2; D remains ambiguous. The germline V gene encodes CDR1 ENHRY and CDR2 SYGVKD. Deletions cut 7 bases from V and 7 bases from J, with 10 bases between. This CDR3 is built from 12 residues. Here the CDR3 reads CAITKRGGELFF. For the CDR3, the DNA is TGTGCCATCACCAAAAGAGGCGGGGAGCTGTTTTTT.

The rearrangement joins TRBV4-1 to TRBJ2-1; D gene unclear. The end of the DNA is better explained by TRBJ2-7, so the J call may be wrong. This CDR3 region has 16 residues. Per germline, CDR1 MGHRA and CDR2 YSYEKL. The CDR3 nucleotides are TGCGCCAGCAGCCAAGATTCCTTGGCCTTCTACAATGAGCAGTACTTC. It encodes CASSQDSLAFYNEQYF.